Below are 32 T cell receptor beta chains sequenced from a single sample in a study of blood T cell repertoires in COVID-19. This table comes from immunoSEQ multiplex PCR, and its TCRdb copy is limited to in-frame clones, with some not included. The data show fewer than 200,000 clones, roughly four fifths seen once. Sequencing was done on a sample of peripheral blood. The receptors were gathered from a woman over 75 with COVID-19, enrolled during active disease.

The chain couples TRBV12-3 or TRBV12-4 to TRBJ1-6, with D possibly matching TRBD1 (5 bases). V lost 6 bases and J lost 3, with 6 bases in between. This CDR3 is 13 amino acids long. CDR3 coding DNA: TGTGCCAGCAGGGACATCTATAATTCACCCCTCCACTTT. Translation: CASRDIYNSPLHF.

The CDR3 DNA reads as TGTGCCAGCAGTGAATATGGAGTGGAAGGAAGTGAGCAGTTCTTC. This translates into CASSEYGVEGSEQFF. This chain uses TRBV25-1 with TRBJ2-1; no clear D gene. The CDR3 sequence is 15 residues long. Trimming stripped 0 bases from V and 9 bases from J, with 15 bases between. In germline, CDR1 is MGHDK, CDR2 SYGVNS.

The V and J genes are TRBV19 and TRBJ2-3; TRBD1 matches at 10 bases. The CDR3 consists of 16 residues. Germline-derived CDR1 and CDR2 are LNHDA and SQIVND (reference sequence). The ends lost 4 bases at V and 3 bases at J; junction bases unmatched: 7. In DNA form, the CDR3 reads TGTGCCAGTAGTACTTGGACAGGGGGGAAGACAGATACGCAGTATTTT. Translated, it gives CASSTWTGGKTDTQYF.

This clone was counted a few times. The chain links TRBV2 to TRBJ1-5; D uncertain. Germline V gene lookup returns CDR1 SNHLY and CDR2 FYNNEI. This CDR3 contains 12 residues. The V end lost 6 bases, the J end lost 7 bases, and 10 bases lay between the germline ends. The CDR3 DNA sequence: TGTGCCAGCAGGAGGGAACGGCAGCCCCAGCATTTT. Its translation: CASRRERQPQHF.

The chain employs TRBV2 and TRBJ1-2; D is uncertain. This CDR3 comprises 13 residues. With 6 bases removed from V and 8 bases from J, the gap between germline ends came to 16 bases. CDR1 and CDR2 (germline): SNHLY, FYNNEI. CDR3: CASREGGATGYTF. DNA for the CDR3: TGTGCCAGCAGGGAGGGAGGCGCGACAGGCTACACCTTC.

The chain has TRBV6-5 and TRBJ2-7; no reliable D call. The CDR3 is made up of 11 amino acids. V was trimmed by 7 bases and J by 3 bases, leaving 7 bases between them. From germline, CDR1 is MNHEY and CDR2 SVGAGI. The CDR3 loop is CASTLSYEQYF. CDR3 in DNA: TGTGCCAGCACCCTCAGCTACGAGCAGTACTTC.

The rearrangement joins TRBV11-3 to TRBJ2-3, with 11 bases lining up with TRBD2. Germline V CDR1 and CDR2: SGHNT, YENEEA. With V trimmed by 6 bases and J by 1 base, 0 bases remained unmatched. The CDR3 is made up of 14 amino acids. This CDR3 reads CASRTSGGTDTQYF. CDR3 bases: TGTGCCAGCAGGACTAGCGGGGGCACAGATACGCAGTATTTT. Full variable domain (outside the CDR3, taken from reference TRBV11-3 and TRBJ2-3): EAGVVQSPRYKIIEKKQPVAFWCNPISGHNTLYWYLQNLGQGPELLIRYENEEAVDDSQLPKDRFSAERLKGVDSTLKIQPAELGDSAVYLCASRTSGGTDTQYFGPGTRLTVL.

The J gene is TRBJ2-7, the V gene TRBV5-4; possibly TRBD1 for D (6 bases). Trimming left V 2 bases short and J 7 bases short, with 16 bases between. CDR3 length: 14 amino acids. Germline V CDR1 and CDR2: SGHNT, YYREEE (reference sequence). CDR3 loop: CASSFRTVDREQYF. CDR3 DNA: TGTGCCAGCAGCTTCCGGACAGTCGATCGGGAGCAGTACTTC.

The chain has TRBV6-6 and TRBJ1-2; possibly TRBD1 for D (5 bases). The germline CDR1 and CDR2 sequences are MNHNY and SVGAGI (reference sequence). Trimming shortened V by 8 bases and J by 8 bases, and 9 bases separated the two germline ends. There are 10 residues in the CDR3. CDR3 DNA sequence: TGTGCCAGCCGGGGGGACGGCTACACCTTC. It specifies CASRGDGYTF.

The chain joins TRBV5-4 to TRBJ2-2; D may be TRBD1 (6 bases). Germline V gene lookup returns CDR1 SGHNT and CDR2 YYREEE (reference sequence). This CDR3 has 14 residues. V was trimmed by 4 bases and J by 2 bases, leaving 9 bases between them. The CDR3 sequence is CASSPRGNTGELFF. The CDR3 coding sequence is TGTGCCAGCAGCCCCAGGGGAAACACCGGGGAGCTGTTTTTT.

The chain couples TRBV19 to TRBJ2-1; 7 bases line up with TRBD1. The CDR3 contains 13 residues. CDR1 and CDR2 from the germline V gene are LNHDA and SQIVND (reference sequence). The V and J ends lost 5 bases and 4 bases, in that order; junction bases with no gene match: 2. The CDR3 DNA sequence: TGTGCCAGTAGTGGCAGGGGGTACAATGAGCAGTTCTTC. It encodes CASSGRGYNEQFF.

The chain couples TRBV5-6 to TRBJ2-7; 7 bases are shared with TRBD1. The CDR3 runs to 13 residues. The germline gives CDR1 SGHDT, CDR2 YYEEEE. V was pared by 6 bases and J by 3 bases, with 6 bases of the junction left unmatched. CDR3 loop: CASTRDRNYEQYF. CDR3 coding DNA: TGTGCCAGCACCAGGGACAGAAACTACGAGCAGTACTTC.

This sequence joins TRBV29-1 and TRBJ2-1, with a possible D match to TRBD1 (6 bases). Germline loops: CDR1 SQVTM, CDR2 ANQGSEA. Trimming cost V 7 bases and J 4 bases, with 14 bases left between them. The CDR3 covers 13 residues. CDR3 bases: TGCAGCGCCCGGGACACTAGGTACAATGAGCAGTTCTTC. Encoded protein: CSARDTRYNEQFF.

The genes are TRBV7-2 and TRBJ1-3; D is unresolved. Trimming took 1 base from V and 0 from J, leaving 10 bases between them. The CDR3 contains 16 residues. In germline, CDR1 is SGHTA, CDR2 FQGNSA. For the CDR3, the DNA is TGTGCCAGCAGCTTAGTATCGGGAAGCTCTGGAAACACCATATATTTT. Translated: CASSLVSGSSGNTIYF.

The V gene is TRBV10-3, the J gene TRBJ2-3; D is uncertain. V was pared by 3 bases and J by 4 bases, with 2 bases between. CDR3 length: 11 amino acids. The germline gives CDR1 ENHRY, CDR2 SYGVKD. In nucleotides, the CDR3 is TGTGCCATCAGTGACTCAGATACGCAGTATTTT. This codes for CAISDSDTQYF.

The chain links TRBV27 to TRBJ2-1, with TRBD2 matching 12 bases. V lost 5 bases, J lost 5 bases, and 7 bases stayed unmatched. In germline, CDR1 is MNHEY, CDR2 SMNVEV (reference sequence). CDR3 length: 16 amino acids. Here the CDR3 reads CASSPLAGGGDNEQFF. CDR3 in DNA: TGTGCCAGCAGTCCTCTAGCGGGGGGGGGCGACAATGAGCAGTTCTTC.

This clone was observed once. The chain combines TRBV2 with TRBJ2-5; no firm D call. The CDR3 runs 12 residues. CDR1 SNHLY and CDR2 FYNNEI come from the germline V gene. Trimming pared 6 bases from V and 0 bases from J, leaving 5 bases between. The CDR3 coding sequence is TGTGCCAGCAGGTCCTACCAAGAGACCCAGTACTTC. It is translated as CASRSYQETQYF.

The chain recombines TRBV28 with TRBJ1-1, with 8 positions matching TRBD1. This CDR3 contains 14 residues. The V segment lost 5 bases and the J segment 8 bases; nucleotides outside the gene matches: 10. Germline loops: CDR1 MDHEN, CDR2 SYDVKM. In DNA form, the CDR3 reads TGTGCCAGCAGTCCACGGACAGGGCACTCCGAAGCTTTCTTT. Its protein is CASSPRTGHSEAFF.

V usage is TRBV11-3 and J usage is TRBJ2-1, with TRBD1 matching 10 bases. The CDR3 contains 16 residues. V was pared by 2 bases and J by 4 bases, with 5 bases of the junction left unmatched. Germline CDR1 reads SGHNT; CDR2 reads YENEEA. This CDR3 reads CASSLPRDRGYNEQFF. The CDR3 nucleotides read TGTGCCAGCAGCTTACCTCGGGACAGGGGTTACAATGAGCAGTTCTTC.

V and J are TRBV6-5 and TRBJ1-6; possible D gene TRBD1, 6 bases. Germline-derived CDR1 and CDR2 are MNHEY and SVGAGI. V was pared by 2 bases and J by 9 bases, with 11 bases between. This CDR3 has 14 amino acids. The CDR3 bases are TGTGCCAGCAGTTACCGCAGGGGTCGTTCACCCCTCCACTTT. It translates to CASSYRRGRSPLHF.

The rearrangement joins TRBV2 to TRBJ2-1; tentative D call: TRBD1 (5 bases). The CDR3 runs 15 residues. The V end was cut by 7 bases, the J end by 4 bases, with 17 bases between. CDR1 is SNHLY and CDR2 is FYNNEI in the germline V gene. The CDR3 loop is CASTSDSVAYNEQFF. In DNA form, the CDR3 reads TGTGCCAGCACCTCCGACAGTGTGGCTTACAATGAGCAGTTCTTC.

Note on this clone: The sample has other DNA sequences that encode this CDR3 too. This chain connects TRBV2 to TRBJ1-6; 7 positions match TRBD1. J gave up 7 bases and V 6 bases, and 3 bases lay outside the gene matches. The germline V gene encodes CDR1 SNHLY and CDR2 FYNNEI. The CDR3 is 13 residues long. The CDR3 here is CASRGTANSPLHF. CDR3 sequence (DNA): TGTGCCAGCAGAGGGACAGCAAATTCACCCCTCCACTTT.

The chain recombines TRBV6-6 with TRBJ2-5; 10 bases map to TRBD2. V lost 5 bases, J lost 5 bases, and 11 bases stayed unmatched. The germline V gene encodes CDR1 MNHNY and CDR2 SVGAGI (reference sequence). CDR3 size: 16 residues. Here the CDR3 DNA reads TGTGCCAGCAGTCCTTCTAGCGGGAGTTGGACGGAGACCCAGTACTTC. The encoded protein is CASSPSSGSWTETQYF.

This chain uses TRBV7-2 with TRBJ1-2, with D possibly TRBD1 on 5 matching bases. The CDR3 spans 14 residues. V was cut by 5 bases and J by 4 bases, with 14 bases left in between. Germline assignment: CDR1 SGHTA and CDR2 FQGNSA. CDR3 coding DNA: TGTGCCAGCAGCCCCCGGCCCCAGGGCTATGGCTACACCTTC. Translated, it gives CASSPRPQGYGYTF.

This chain connects TRBV5-8 to TRBJ1-5; possible D gene TRBD1, 5 bases. The germline V and J ends were trimmed by 5 bases and 4 bases, with 16 bases remaining between them. The CDR3 sequence is 15 residues long. The germline gives CDR1 SGHTS, CDR2 YDEGEE. This CDR3 is CASRGEGRNNQPQHF. Here the CDR3 DNA reads TGTGCCAGCAGGGGGGAGGGGAGAAATAATCAGCCCCAGCATTTT.

The V gene is TRBV6-5, the J gene TRBJ1-1; 10 nucleotides align to TRBD1. CDR1 MNHEY and CDR2 SVGAGI come from the germline V gene. CDR3 length: 15 residues. Germline trimming cut 5 bases from V and 2 bases from J; bases unmatched to any gene: 5. The chain's CDR3 is CASSRQTGGNTEAFF. CDR3 sequence (DNA): TGTGCCAGCAGTCGCCAGACAGGGGGCAACACTGAAGCTTTCTTT.

V and J are TRBV10-3 and TRBJ2-3; TRBD2 matches at 13 bases. V dropped 6 bases and J dropped 3; count of bases not matched to a gene: 18. Germline values: CDR1 ENHRY, CDR2 SYGVKD. CDR3 length: 20 residues. CDR3 sequence: CAIRQGIARLAGGRTDTQYF. In DNA form, the CDR3 reads TGTGCCATCAGACAGGGGATCGCCCGACTAGCGGGAGGTAGGACAGATACGCAGTATTTT.

This clone turned up a few times. The V call is TRBV11-1, the J call TRBJ1-1, with D unclear. In germline, CDR1 is SGHAT, CDR2 FQDESV (reference sequence). V was pared by 5 bases and J by 1 base, with 8 bases between. The CDR3 runs 13 residues. The chain's CDR3 is CASSPQRNTEAFF. The DNA for the CDR3 is TGTGCCAGCAGCCCACAGAGGAACACTGAAGCTTTCTTT.

In this sample, this clone turned up once. The chain carries TRBV7-9 and TRBJ2-7, with 9 positions matching TRBD1. Germline CDR1 and CDR2: SEHNR and FQNEAQ (reference sequence). V lost 4 bases and J lost 5; bases outside the gene matches: 6. The CDR3 is made up of 14 amino acids. The chain's CDR3 is CASSSGTGIHEQYF. As DNA, the CDR3 is TGTGCCAGCAGCTCCGGGACAGGGATTCACGAGCAGTACTTC. The full variable domain, with the rest looked up from reference TRBV7-9 and TRBJ2-7, is DTGVSQNPRHKITKRGQNVTFRCDPISEHNRLYWYRQTLGQGPEFLTYFQNEAQLEKSRLLSDRFSAERPKGSFSTLEIQRTEQGDSAMYLCASSSGTGIHEQYFGPGTRLTVT.

The chain carries TRBV5-5 and TRBJ2-7; TRBD2 is a possible D gene (5 bases). Germline V gene lookup returns CDR1 SGHKS and CDR2 YYEKEE (reference sequence). Between the trimmed V and J ends, which lost 4 bases and 6 bases, there was a span of 14 bases. The CDR3 is made up of 13 amino acids. CDR3 sequence (DNA): TGTGCCAGCAGCCCAACGGGGTTCCGCGAGCAGTACTTC. Residues: CASSPTGFREQYF.

The J gene is TRBJ2-7, the V gene TRBV19; D is undetermined. CDR1 is LNHDA and CDR2 is SQIVND in the germline V gene (reference sequence). This CDR3 comprises 13 residues. The ends were cut back, 5 bases at V and 6 bases at J, with 14 bases in the middle. For the CDR3, the DNA is TGTGCCAGTAGTGCCGATTCTCTAGTCGAGCAGTACTTC. Translation: CASSADSLVEQYF.

The chain recombines TRBV5-1 with TRBJ1-4; the D is unclear. Germline V CDR1 and CDR2: SGHRS, YFSETQ. This CDR3 is built from 14 residues. The V gene lost 3 bases and the J gene lost 1 base, with 7 bases spanning the gap. The CDR3 sequence: CASSYGRTNEKLFF. The CDR3 region has the DNA TGCGCCAGCAGCTACGGTCGAACTAATGAAAAACTGTTTTTT.